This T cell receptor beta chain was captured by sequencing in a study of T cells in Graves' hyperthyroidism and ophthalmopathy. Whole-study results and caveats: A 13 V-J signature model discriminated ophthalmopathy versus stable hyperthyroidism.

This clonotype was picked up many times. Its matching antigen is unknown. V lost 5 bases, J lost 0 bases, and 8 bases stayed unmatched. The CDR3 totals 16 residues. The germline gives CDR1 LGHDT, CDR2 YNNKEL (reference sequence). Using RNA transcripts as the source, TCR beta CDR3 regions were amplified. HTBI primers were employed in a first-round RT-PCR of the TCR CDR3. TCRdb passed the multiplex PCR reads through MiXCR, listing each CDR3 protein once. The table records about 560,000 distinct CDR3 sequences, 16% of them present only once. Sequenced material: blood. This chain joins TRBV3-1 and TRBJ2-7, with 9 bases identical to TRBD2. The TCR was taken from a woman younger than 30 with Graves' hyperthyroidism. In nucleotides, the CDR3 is TGTGCCAGCAGCTATGGACTAGCGAGCAGCTCCTACGAGCAGTACTTC. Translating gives CASSYGLASSSYEQYF.